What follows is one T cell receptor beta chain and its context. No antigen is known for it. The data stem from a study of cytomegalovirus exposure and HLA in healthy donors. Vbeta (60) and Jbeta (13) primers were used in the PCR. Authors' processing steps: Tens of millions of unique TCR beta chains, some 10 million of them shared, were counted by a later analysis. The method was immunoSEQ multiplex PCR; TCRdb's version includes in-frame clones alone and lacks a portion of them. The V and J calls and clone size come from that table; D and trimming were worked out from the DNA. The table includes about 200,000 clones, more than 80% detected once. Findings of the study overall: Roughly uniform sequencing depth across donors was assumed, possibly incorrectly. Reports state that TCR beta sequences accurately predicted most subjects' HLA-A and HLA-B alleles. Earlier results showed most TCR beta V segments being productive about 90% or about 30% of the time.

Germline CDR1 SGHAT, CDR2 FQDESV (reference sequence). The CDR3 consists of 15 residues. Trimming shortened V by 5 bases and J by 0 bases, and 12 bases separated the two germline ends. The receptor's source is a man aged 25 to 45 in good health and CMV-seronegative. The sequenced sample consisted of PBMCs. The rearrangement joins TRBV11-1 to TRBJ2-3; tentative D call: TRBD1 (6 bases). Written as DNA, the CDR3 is TGTGCCAGCAGCATCTTAGGGGGTAGCACAGATACGCAGTATTTT. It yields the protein CASSILGGSTDTQYF.